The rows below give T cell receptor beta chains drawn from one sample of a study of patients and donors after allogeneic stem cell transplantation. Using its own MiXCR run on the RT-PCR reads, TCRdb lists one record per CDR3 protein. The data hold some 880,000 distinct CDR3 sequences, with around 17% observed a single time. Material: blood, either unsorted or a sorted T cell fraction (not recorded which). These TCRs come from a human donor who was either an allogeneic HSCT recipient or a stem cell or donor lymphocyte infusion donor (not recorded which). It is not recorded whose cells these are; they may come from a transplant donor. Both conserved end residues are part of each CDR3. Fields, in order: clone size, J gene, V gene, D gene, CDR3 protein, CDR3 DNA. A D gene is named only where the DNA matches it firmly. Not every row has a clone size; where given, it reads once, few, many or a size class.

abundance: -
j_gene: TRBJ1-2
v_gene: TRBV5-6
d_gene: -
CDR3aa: CASTLGPRGPGYTF
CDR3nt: TGTGCCAGCACCTTGGGGCCCCGAGGTCCTGGCTACACCTTC

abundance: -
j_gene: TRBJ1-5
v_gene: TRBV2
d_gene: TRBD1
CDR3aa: CASGWGTGLEDQPQHF
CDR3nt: TGTGCCAGCGGATGGGGGACAGGCCTCGAGGATCAGCCCCAGCATTTT

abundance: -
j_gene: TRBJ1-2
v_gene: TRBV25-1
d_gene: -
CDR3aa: CASSDLSFGYTF
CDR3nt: TGTGCCAGCAGTGACCTTAGTTTCGGCTACACCTTC

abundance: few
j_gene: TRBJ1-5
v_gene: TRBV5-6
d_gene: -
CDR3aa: CASSTGPGEPQHF
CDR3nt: TGTGCCAGCAGCACCGGACCGGGGGAGCCCCAGCATTTT

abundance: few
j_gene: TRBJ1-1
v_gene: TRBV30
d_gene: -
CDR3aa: CARLEPMNTEAFF
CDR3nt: TGTGCCAGACTGGAGCCCATGAACACTGAAGCTTTCTTT

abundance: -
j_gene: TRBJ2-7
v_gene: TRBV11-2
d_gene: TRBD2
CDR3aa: CASSSELAGGGEQYF
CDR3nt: TGTGCCAGCAGCTCGGAACTAGCGGGGGGGGGAGAGCAGTACTTC

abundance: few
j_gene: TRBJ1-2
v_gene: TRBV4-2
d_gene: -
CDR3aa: CASSQDDKGRAGYTF
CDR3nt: TGTGCCAGCAGCCAAGATGATAAAGGGCGAGCTGGCTACACCTTC

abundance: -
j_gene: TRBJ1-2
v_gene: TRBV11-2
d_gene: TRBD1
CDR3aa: CASSSRGQKHNYGYTF
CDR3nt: TGTGCCAGCAGCTCCAGGGGGCAGAAACATAACTATGGCTACACCTTC

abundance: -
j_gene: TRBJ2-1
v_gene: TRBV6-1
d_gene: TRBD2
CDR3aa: CASNAAGANEQFF
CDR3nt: TGTGCCAGCAATGCGGCGGGAGCGAATGAGCAGTTCTTC

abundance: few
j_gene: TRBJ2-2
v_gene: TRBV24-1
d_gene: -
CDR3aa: CATSRTGGGTGELFF
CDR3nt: TGTGCCACCAGTCGGACAGGAGGAGGGACCGGGGAGCTGTTTTTT

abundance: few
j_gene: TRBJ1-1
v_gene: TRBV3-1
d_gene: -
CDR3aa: CASSHEGPNTEAFF
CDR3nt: TGTGCCAGCAGCCACGAAGGACCGAACACTGAAGCTTTCTTT

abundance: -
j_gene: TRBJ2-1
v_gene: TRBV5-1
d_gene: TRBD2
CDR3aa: CASSLDQPGTSGPYNEQFF
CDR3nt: TGCGCCAGCAGCTTGGACCAGCCCGGGACTAGCGGCCCCTACAATGAGCAGTTCTTC

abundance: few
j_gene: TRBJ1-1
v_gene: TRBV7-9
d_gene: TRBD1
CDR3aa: CASSLDLTGVAEAFF
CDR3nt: TGTGCCAGCAGCCTCGACTTGACAGGGGTGGCTGAAGCTTTCTTT

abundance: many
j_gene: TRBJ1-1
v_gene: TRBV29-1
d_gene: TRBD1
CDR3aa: CSVMTGLVFTEAFF
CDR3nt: TGCAGCGTAATGACAGGGTTGGTTTTCACTGAAGCTTTCTTT

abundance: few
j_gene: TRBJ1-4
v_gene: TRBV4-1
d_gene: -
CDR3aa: CASSHLADPNEKLFF
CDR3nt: TGCGCCAGCAGCCACCTAGCAGATCCAAATGAAAAACTGTTTTTT

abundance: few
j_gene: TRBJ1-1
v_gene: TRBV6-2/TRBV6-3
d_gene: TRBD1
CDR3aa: CASSPHPGQGNTEAFF
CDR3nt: TGTGCCAGCAGTCCGCACCCGGGACAGGGGAACACTGAAGCTTTCTTT

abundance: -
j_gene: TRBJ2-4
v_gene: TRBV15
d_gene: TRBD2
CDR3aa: CATSSLAGGQNIQYF
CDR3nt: TGTGCCACCAGCAGCTTAGCGGGGGGGCAAAACATTCAGTACTTC

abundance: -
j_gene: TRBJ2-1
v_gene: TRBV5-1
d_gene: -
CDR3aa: CASSLELRESSNEQFF
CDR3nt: TGCGCCAGCAGCTTGGAATTGCGGGAAAGTAGTAATGAGCAGTTCTTC

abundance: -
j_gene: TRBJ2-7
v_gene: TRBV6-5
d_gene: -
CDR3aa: CASSYSGTLKYEQYF
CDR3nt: TGTGCCAGCAGTTACAGTGGGACTCTGAAATACGAGCAGTACTTC

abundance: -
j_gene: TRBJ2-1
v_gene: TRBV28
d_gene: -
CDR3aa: CASSLEGGIHYNEQFF
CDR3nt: TGTGCCAGCAGTTTAGAGGGGGGGATACACTACAATGAGCAGTTCTTC

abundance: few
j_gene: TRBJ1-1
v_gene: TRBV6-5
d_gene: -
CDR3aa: CASSSHSSGNTEAFF
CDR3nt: TGTGCCAGCAGTTCGCACAGCAGTGGGAACACTGAAGCTTTCTTT

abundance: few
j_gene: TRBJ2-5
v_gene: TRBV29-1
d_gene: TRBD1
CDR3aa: CSVEAPGTVQETQYF
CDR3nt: TGCAGCGTTGAAGCCCCAGGGACAGTCCAAGAGACCCAGTACTTC

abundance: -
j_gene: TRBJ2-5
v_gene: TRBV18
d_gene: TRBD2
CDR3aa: CASSPPGLAGDQETQYF
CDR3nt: TGTGCCAGCTCACCGCCCGGACTAGCGGGGGACCAAGAGACCCAGTACTTC

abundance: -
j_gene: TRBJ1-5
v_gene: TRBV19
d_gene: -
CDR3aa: CASSWEGGNQPQHF
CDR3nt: TGTGCCAGTAGTTGGGAAGGGGGCAATCAGCCCCAGCATTTT

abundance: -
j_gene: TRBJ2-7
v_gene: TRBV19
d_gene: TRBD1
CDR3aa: CASSIADRHEQYF
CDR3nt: TGTGCCAGTAGTATCGCGGACAGGCACGAGCAGTACTTC

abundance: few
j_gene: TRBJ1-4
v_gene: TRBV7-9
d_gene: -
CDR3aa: CASSSGEGGEKLFF
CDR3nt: TGTGCCAGCAGCTCTGGGGAGGGTGGTGAAAAACTGTTTTTT

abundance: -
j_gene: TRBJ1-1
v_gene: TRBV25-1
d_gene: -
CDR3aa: CASSERPDSEAFF
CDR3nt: TGTGCCAGCAGTGAACGCCCGGACAGCGAAGCTTTCTTT

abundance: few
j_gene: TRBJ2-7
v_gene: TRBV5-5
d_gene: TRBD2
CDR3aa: CASSTRWGGESYEQYF
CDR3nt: TGTGCCAGCAGCACCCGATGGGGGGGAGAATCCTACGAGCAGTACTTC

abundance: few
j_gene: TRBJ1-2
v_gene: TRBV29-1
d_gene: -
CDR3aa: CSVPRRESNYGYTF
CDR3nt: TGCAGCGTTCCTAGGAGGGAGTCTAACTATGGCTACACCTTC

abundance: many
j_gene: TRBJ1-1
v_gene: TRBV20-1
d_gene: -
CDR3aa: CSASKGIPEAFF
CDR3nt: TGCAGTGCTAGTAAGGGGATCCCTGAAGCTTTCTTT

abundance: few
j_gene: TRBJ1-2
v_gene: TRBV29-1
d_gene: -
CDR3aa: CSADRVFSSYGYTF
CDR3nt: TGCAGCGCAGATAGGGTTTTTTCCTCCTATGGCTACACCTTC